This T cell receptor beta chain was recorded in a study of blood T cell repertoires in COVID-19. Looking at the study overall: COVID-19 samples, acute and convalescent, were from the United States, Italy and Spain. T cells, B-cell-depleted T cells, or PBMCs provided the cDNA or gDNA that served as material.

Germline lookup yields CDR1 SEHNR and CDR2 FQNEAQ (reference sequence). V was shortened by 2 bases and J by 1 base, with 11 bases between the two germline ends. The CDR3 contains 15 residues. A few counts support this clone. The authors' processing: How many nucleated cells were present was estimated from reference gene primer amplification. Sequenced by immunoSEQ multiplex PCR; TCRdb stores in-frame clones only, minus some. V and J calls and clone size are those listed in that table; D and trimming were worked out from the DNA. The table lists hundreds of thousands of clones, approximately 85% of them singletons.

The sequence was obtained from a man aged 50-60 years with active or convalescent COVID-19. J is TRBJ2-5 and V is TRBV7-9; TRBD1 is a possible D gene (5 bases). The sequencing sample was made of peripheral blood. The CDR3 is CASSLILGVQETQYF. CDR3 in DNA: TGTGCCAGCAGCTTAATCTTAGGGGTCCAAGAGACCCAGTACTTC.